The 6 T cell receptor beta chains below come from one sample, sequenced in a study of blood T cell repertoires in COVID-19. Sequencing was performed with immunoSEQ multiplex PCR; in TCRdb, only in-frame clones are kept and a portion is missing. The sample yields some 250,000 clones, around 87% seen once. Sequenced sample: peripheral blood. These receptors were obtained from a woman in her sixties with COVID-19, enrolled during active disease.

The V gene is TRBV6-5, the J gene TRBJ1-2; D possibly corresponds to TRBD1 (6 bases). The germline gives CDR1 MNHEY, CDR2 SVGAGI. The CDR3 is made up of 15 amino acids. Trimming removed 0 bases at V and 6 bases at J, with 14 bases between. CDR3 nucleotide sequence: TGTGCCAGCAGTTACTCGTTTGGAACAGGGCATGGCTACACCTTC. Protein: CASSYSFGTGHGYTF.

The chain uses TRBV5-1 and TRBJ2-7; TRBD2 agrees at 12 bases. V lost 0 bases and J lost 6; bases outside the gene matches: 4. This CDR3 contains 15 residues. Germline-derived CDR1 and CDR2 are SGHRS and YFSETQ. CDR3 sequence: CASSLARLAGVEQYF. CDR3 bases: TGCGCCAGCAGCTTGGCCCGACTAGCGGGAGTCGAGCAGTACTTC.

This chain uses TRBV11-2 with TRBJ2-1; 8 positions match TRBD2. CDR3 length: 19 amino acids. After removal of 5 bases from V and 2 bases from J, the junction contained 17 bases not matched to a gene. Germline V gives CDR1 SGHAT, CDR2 FQNNGV. The CDR3 nucleotides are TGTGCCAGCAGCCGGGAGGGTCGGGCGTTGCAACCCCCCTACAATGAGCAGTTCTTC. Amino acid sequence: CASSREGRALQPPYNEQFF.

V and J are TRBV11-2 and TRBJ2-1; 10 bases fit TRBD2. The V and J ends lost 8 bases and 4 bases, in that order; junction bases with no gene match: 8. Germline V gene sequence: CDR1 SGHAT, CDR2 FQNNGV. CDR3 length: 15 amino acids. The CDR3 DNA reads TGTGCCAGCCGGGTAGCGGGAGGCATTTACAATGAGCAGTTCTTC. Its translation: CASRVAGGIYNEQFF. The full variable domain, with the rest looked up from reference TRBV11-2 and TRBJ2-1, is EAGVAQSPRYKIIEKRQSVAFWCNPISGHATLYWYQQILGQGPKLLIQFQNNGVVDDSQLPKDRFSAERLKGVDSTLKIQPAKLEDSAVYLCASRVAGGIYNEQFFGPGTRLTVL.

This sequence joins TRBV11-3 and TRBJ2-5, with 10 positions matching TRBD1. Germline loops: CDR1 SGHNT, CDR2 YENEEA. V trimming: 5 bases; J trimming: 5 bases; junction bases outside the gene matches: 8. This CDR3 is built from 15 residues. The CDR3 DNA sequence: TGTGCCAGCAGCACCTCGACAGGGGGCCATGAGACCCAGTACTTC. Its translation is CASSTSTGGHETQYF.

The genes are TRBV7-3 and TRBJ1-1; D is ambiguous. V was trimmed by 6 bases and J by 1 base, leaving 12 bases between them. CDR1 is SGHTA, CDR2 FQGTGA, per germline. The CDR3 loop spans 14 amino acids. The CDR3 nucleotides read TGTGCCAGCAGAGAAGCGGGTGGGAACACTGAAGCTTTCTTT. It is translated as CASREAGGNTEAFF.